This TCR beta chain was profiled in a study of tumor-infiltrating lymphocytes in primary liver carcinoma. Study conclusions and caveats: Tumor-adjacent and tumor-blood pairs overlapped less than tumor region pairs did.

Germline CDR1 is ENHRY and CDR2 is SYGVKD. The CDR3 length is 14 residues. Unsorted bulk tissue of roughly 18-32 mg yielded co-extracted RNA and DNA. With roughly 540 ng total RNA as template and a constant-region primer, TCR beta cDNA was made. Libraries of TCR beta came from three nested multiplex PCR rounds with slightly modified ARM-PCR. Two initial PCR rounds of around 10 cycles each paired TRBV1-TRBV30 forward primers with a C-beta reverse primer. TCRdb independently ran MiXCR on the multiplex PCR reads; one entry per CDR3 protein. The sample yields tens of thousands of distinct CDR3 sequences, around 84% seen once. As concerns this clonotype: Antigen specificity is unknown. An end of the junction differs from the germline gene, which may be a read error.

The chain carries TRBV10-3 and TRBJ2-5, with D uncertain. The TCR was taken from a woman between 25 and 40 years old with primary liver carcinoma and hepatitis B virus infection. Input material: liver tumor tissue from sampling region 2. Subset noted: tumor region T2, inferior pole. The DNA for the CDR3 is TGTGCCATCAATGAGTCGGCTACAGAAGAGACCCAGTACTTC. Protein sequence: CAINESATEETQYF.